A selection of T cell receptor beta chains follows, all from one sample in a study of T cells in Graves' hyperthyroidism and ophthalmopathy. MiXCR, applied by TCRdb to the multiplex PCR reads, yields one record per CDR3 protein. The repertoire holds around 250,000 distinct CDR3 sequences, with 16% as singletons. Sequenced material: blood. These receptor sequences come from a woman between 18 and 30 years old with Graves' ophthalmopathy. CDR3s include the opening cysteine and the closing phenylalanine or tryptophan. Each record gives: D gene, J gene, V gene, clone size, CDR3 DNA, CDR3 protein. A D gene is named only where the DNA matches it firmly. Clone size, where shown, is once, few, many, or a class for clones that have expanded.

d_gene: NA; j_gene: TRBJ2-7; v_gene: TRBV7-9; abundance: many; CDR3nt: TGTGCCAGCAGCGCAGGGAGTTGGGACGAGCAGTACTTC; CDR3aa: CASSAGSWDEQYF
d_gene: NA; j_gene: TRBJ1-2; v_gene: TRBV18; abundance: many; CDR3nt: TGTGCCAGCTCACCTAAAAGTGGGGTCGGCTACACCTTC; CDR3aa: CASSPKSGVGYTF
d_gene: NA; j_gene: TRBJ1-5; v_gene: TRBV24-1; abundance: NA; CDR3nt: TGTGCCACCAGTGACCCAGGGTCCGATCAGCCCCAGCATTTT; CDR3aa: CATSDPGSDQPQHF
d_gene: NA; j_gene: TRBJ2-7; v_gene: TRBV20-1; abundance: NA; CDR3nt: TGCAGTGCGGACGATGAACAGGCACCCTACGAGCAGTACTTC; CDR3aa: CSADDEQAPYEQYF
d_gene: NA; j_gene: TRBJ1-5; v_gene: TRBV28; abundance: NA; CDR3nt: TGTGCCAGCAATCCACATTGGGGGGGAGGCAATCAGCCCCAGCATTTT; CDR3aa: CASNPHWGGGNQPQHF
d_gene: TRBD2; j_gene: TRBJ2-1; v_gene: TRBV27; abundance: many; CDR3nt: TGTGCCAGCAGTCCGGGACTAGCGGGAGTTTGGTCCTACAATGAGCAGTTCTTC; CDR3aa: CASSPGLAGVWSYNEQFF
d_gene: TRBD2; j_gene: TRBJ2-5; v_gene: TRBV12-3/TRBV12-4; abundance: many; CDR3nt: TGTGCCAGCAGTCTCGGACTAGCGGGAGCGGGTGGAGAGACCCAGTACTTC; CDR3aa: CASSLGLAGAGGETQYF
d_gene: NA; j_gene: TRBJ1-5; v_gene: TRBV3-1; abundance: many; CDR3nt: TGTGCCAGCAGCCAAGACGTAAATCAGCCCCAGCATTTT; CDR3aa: CASSQDVNQPQHF
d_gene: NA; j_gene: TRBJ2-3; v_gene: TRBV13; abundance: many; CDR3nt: TGTGCCAGCAGCCAACTACAGGGAGGACTAGTCGGCTACACAGATACGCAGTATTTT; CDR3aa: CASSQLQGGLVGYTDTQYF
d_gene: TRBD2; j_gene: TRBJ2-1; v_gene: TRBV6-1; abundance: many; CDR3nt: TGTGCCAGCAGTGAAGGGACTAGCGGGGGGAATGAGCAGTTCTTC; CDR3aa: CASSEGTSGGNEQFF
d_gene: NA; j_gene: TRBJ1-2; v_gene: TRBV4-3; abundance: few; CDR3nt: TGCGCCAGCAGCCAAATAACAGGGAACTATGGCTACACCTTC; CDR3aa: CASSQITGNYGYTF
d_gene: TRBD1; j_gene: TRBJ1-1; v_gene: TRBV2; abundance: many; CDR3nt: TGTGCCAGCAGTCGGACAGGGTTAAATTCTGAAGCTTTCTTT; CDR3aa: CASSRTGLNSEAFF
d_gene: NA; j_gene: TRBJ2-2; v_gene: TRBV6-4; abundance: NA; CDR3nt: TGTGCCAGCAGTGAGGCAGGGGAGTCGACCGGGGAGCTGTTTTTT; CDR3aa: CASSEAGESTGELFF
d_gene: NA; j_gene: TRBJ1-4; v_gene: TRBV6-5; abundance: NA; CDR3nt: TGTGCCAGCAGTTACTCGGGGCGTCGGGGCATGGCTAATGAAAAACTGTTTTTT; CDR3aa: CASSYSGRRGMANEKLFF
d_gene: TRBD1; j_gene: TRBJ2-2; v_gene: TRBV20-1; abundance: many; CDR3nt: TGCAGTGCCATCACCGGGACAGGGATCGGGGAGCTGTTTTTT; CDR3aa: CSAITGTGIGELFF
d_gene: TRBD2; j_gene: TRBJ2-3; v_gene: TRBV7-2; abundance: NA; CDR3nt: TGTGCCAGCAGCTTGATTCGGACTAGCGGGGGCCCCCTCACAGATACGCAGTATTTT; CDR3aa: CASSLIRTSGGPLTDTQYF
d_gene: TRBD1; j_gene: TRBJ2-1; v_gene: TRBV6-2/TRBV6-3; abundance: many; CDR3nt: TGTGCCAGCAGCAAAACAGGGGGCGAGCAGTTCTTC; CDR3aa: CASSKTGGEQFF
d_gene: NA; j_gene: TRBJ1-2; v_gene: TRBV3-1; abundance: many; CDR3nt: TGTGCCAGCAGCCAAGAGCGGCGGGCTTGGTATGGCTACACCTTC; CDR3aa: CASSQERRAWYGYTF
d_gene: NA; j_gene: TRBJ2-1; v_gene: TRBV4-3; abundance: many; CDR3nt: TGCGCCAGCAGCCCGGGGACCTACAATGAGCAGTTCTTC; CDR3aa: CASSPGTYNEQFF
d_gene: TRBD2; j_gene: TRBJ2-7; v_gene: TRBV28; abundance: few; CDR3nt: TGTGCCAGCAGAGTGGTGAGGACTAGCGGGGGGGACGAGCAGTACTTC; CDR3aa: CASRVVRTSGGDEQYF
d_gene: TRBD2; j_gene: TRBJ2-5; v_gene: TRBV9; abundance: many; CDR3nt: TGTGCCAGCAGCGTGGGACTAGCGGGAGTCGAAGAGACCCAGTACTTC; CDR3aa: CASSVGLAGVEETQYF
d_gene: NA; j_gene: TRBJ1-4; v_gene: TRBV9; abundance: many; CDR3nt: TGTGCCAGCAGCGTAGACACTAATGAAAAACTGTTTTTT; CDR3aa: CASSVDTNEKLFF
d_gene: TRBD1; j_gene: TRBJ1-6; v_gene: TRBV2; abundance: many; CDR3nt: TGTGCCAGCCGGGGACAGGTAGTTTCACCCCTCCACTTT; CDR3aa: CASRGQVVSPLHF
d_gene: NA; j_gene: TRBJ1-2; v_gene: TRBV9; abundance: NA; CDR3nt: TGTGCCAGCAGCCCTGGGGCGGGTCACCTTTTCCCCACCTTC; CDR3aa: CASSPGAGHLFPTF
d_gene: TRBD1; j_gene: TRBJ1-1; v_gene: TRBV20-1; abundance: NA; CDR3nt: TGCAGTGCTAGACCGCCGGACAGGGGGCATGTCACTGAAGCTTTCTTT; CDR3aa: CSARPPDRGHVTEAFF
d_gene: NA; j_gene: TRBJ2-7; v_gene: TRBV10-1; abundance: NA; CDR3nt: TGCGCCAGCAGTGAGACCCGGGGGTCCTACGAGCAGTACTTC; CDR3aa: CASSETRGSYEQYF
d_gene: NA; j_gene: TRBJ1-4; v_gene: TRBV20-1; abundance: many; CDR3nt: TGCAGTGCTAGAGACCCCCGCGGACCAACTAATGAAAAACTGTTTTTT; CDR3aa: CSARDPRGPTNEKLFF
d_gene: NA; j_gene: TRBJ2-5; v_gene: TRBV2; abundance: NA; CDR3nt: TGTGCCAGCAGTGAAGTTGCGGGGATCCCCGGCCTAGCCGGAGAGACCCAGTACTTC; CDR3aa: CASSEVAGIPGLAGETQYF
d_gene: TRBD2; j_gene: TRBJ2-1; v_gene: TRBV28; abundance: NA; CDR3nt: TGTGCCACCACAGGGACTAGCGGGAGGTATGAGCAGTTCTTC; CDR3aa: CATTGTSGRYEQFF
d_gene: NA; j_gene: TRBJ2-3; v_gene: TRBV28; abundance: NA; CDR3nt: TGTGCCAGCAGTTTATGGAGCGGGCTAGATACGCAGTATTTT; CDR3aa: CASSLWSGLDTQYF
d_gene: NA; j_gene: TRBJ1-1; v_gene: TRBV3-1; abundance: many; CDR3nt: TGTGCCAGCAGCCAAGGTCGGGGAGGGGACACTGAAGCTTTCTTT; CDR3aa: CASSQGRGGDTEAFF
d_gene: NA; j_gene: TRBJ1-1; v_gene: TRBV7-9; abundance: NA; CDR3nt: TGTGCCAGCAGCTCCCAGGGCGGCAGGATGAACACTGAAGCTTTCTTT; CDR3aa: CASSSQGGRMNTEAFF
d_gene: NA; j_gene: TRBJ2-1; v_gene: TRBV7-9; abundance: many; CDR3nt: TGTGCCAGCAGCTTAGGAGGTTTGAATGAGCAGTTCTTC; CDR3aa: CASSLGGLNEQFF
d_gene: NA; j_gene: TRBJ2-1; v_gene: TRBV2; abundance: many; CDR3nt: NA; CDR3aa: CASSEAFGAAYNEQFF
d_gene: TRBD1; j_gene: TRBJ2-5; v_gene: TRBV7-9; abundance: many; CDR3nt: TGTGCCAGCAGCTTTCAGGGGGTGCGCCAAGAGACCCAGTACTTC; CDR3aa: CASSFQGVRQETQYF
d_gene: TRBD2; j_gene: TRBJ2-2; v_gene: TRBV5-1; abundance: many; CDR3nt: TGCGCCAGCATTGAGGTAGCGGGATCTACCGGGGAGCTGTTTTTT; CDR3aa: CASIEVAGSTGELFF
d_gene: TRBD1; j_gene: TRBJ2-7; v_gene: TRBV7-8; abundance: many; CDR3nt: TGTGCCAGCAGCTTGGCTCAGGGGGACTACGAGCAGTACTTC; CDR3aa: CASSLAQGDYEQYF
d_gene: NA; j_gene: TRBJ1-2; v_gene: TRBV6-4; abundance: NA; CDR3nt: TGTGCCAGCAGTATTGAGAGTTGGGGGAACTATGGCTACACCTTC; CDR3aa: CASSIESWGNYGYTF
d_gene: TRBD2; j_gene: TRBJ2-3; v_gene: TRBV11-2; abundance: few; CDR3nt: TGTGCCAGCAGCTTAGTCCTAGCGGGAGGGAAAGATACGCAGTATTTT; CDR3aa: CASSLVLAGGKDTQYF
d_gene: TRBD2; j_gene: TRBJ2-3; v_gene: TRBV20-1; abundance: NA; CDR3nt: TGCAGTGCTAGAGCTAGCGGGAGGGATTCCACAGATACGCAGTATTTT; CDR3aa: CSARASGRDSTDTQYF
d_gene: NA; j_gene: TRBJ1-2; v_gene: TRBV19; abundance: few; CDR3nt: TGTGCCAGTAGCTCCGGGATCAACTATGGCTACACCTTC; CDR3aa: CASSSGINYGYTF